The entry below gives a single T cell receptor (beta chain) sequence along with its context. The target antigen is unknown. Patients had to be free of confetti depigmentation, indicating active vitiligo. This sample is part of a study of resident and recirculating memory T cells in vitiligo. In the study overall: No cells were sorted; samples were homogenized just before genomic DNA extraction. General study results and limits: No single dominant TCR clone appeared; lesion clonality varied.

The method was immunoSEQ multiplex PCR; TCRdb's version includes in-frame clones alone and lacks a portion of them. This sample has 75,000 to 95,000 clones, with around 90% found just once. This CDR3 contains 15 residues. The sample consisted of blood. The sequence was collected from a male donor with vitiligo. The chain couples TRBV21-1 to TRBJ2-7; the D call of TRBD2 is as the table states it, not checked on the DNA. TRBV21-1 is flagged as a pseudogene. The DNA for the CDR3 is TGTGCCAGCAGCCACTGCCTAGCCTCGCGCTACGAGCAGTACTTC. It encodes CASSHCLASRYEQYF.